This T cell receptor beta chain derives from a study of Ad26.COV2.S vaccination and SARS-CoV-2 variants. Study details: Intramuscular Ad26.COV2.S at 5x10^10 or 1x10^11 viral particles.

As for treatment: some 20 received Ad26.COV2.S at low or high dose, single or two shots; 5 received placebo; per-sample allocation not given. Sampling took place 63 days after the first vaccine or placebo injection. Expression of Wuhan-strain SARS-CoV-2 spike came from the Ad26 vector that formed the vaccine. The CDR3 runs 13 residues. The V end lost 6 bases, the J end lost 4 bases, and 10 bases lay between the germline ends. Germline CDR1 and CDR2: WNHNN and SYGVQD (reference sequence). The assay was immunoSEQ multiplex PCR, and TCRdb's table has in-frame clones only and misses some. Of about 680,000 clones in the sample, roughly 90% were seen once.

The receptor's source is a person aged 18 to 59 who received the Ad26.COV2.S COVID-19 vaccine or a placebo. Material: peripheral blood, obtained in a trial of Ad26.COV2.S vaccine versus placebo. This chain uses TRBV10-1 with TRBJ2-1; D remains ambiguous. CDR3 loop: CASSSDGYNEQFF. CDR3 bases: TGCGCCAGCAGCTCGGACGGGTACAATGAGCAGTTCTTC.